What follows are 30 T cell receptor beta chains derived from one specimen sequenced in a study of T cell changes during pregnancy in multiple sclerosis. Sequencing used immunoSEQ multiplex PCR; TCRdb keeps in-frame clones, though not all of them. This table has about 42,000 clones, 80% to 90% appearing once. Sequenced here: CD4+ T cells from peripheral blood mononuclear cells, sampled before pregnancy. The origin of the receptors is a female donor with multiple sclerosis, enrolled in a pregnancy study.

In DNA form, the CDR3 reads TGCAGCGTGAAGGGGTTGGAAGGGAATGAGCAGTTCTTC. It encodes CSVKGLEGNEQFF. The genes are TRBV29-1 and TRBJ2-1; tentative D call: TRBD1 (5 bases). This CDR3 comprises 13 residues. V was clipped by 6 bases and J by 7 bases, with 16 bases between them. Germline V gives CDR1 SQVTM, CDR2 ANQGSEA.

This clone appeared a few times. V gene TRBV10-3 combines with J gene TRBJ1-5; TRBD1 agrees at 9 bases. Losses at the gene ends were 9 bases for V and 4 bases for J; bases not matched to a gene: 4. Germline CDR1 and CDR2: ENHRY and SYGVKD. CDR3 length: 13 residues. CDR3 in amino acids: CAIWTGENQPQHF. As DNA, the CDR3 is TGTGCCATTTGGACAGGGGAAAATCAGCCCCAGCATTTT.

The chain uses TRBV5-8 and TRBJ2-4; 7 bases are a match to TRBD1. Germline CDR1 is SGHTS and CDR2 is YDEGEE. The J segment lost 6 bases and the V segment lost 6 bases, leaving 24 bases of the junction unmatched. The CDR3 is 19 amino acids. CDR3 residues: CASIRTGPVETGERNIQYF. CDR3 in DNA: TGTGCCAGCATCAGAACCGGACCGGTAGAAACAGGGGAAAGAAACATTCAGTACTTC.

The rearrangement uses TRBV7-2 and TRBJ1-2, with 8 bases identical to TRBD1. The CDR3 totals 16 residues. Germline V gene sequence: CDR1 SGHTA, CDR2 FQGNSA. J lost 6 bases, V lost 5 bases, and 14 bases had no gene match. The CDR3 bases are TGTGCCAGCAGCCCCCAGCGGACAGGGCGCATAAATGGCTACACCTTC. It translates to CASSPQRTGRINGYTF.

The J gene is TRBJ1-1, the V gene TRBV7-9, with D perhaps TRBD1 (5 bases). Trimming removed 5 bases from V and 3 bases from J, with 10 bases in between. The germline CDR1 and CDR2 sequences are SEHNR and FQNEAQ (reference sequence). The CDR3 contains 13 residues. CDR3 protein: CASSTPGDTEAFF. The DNA for the CDR3 is TGTGCCAGCAGCACGCCGGGGGACACTGAAGCTTTCTTT.

The rearrangement links TRBV2 to TRBJ2-5; D is uncertain. CDR1 SNHLY and CDR2 FYNNEI come from the germline V gene. Trimming stripped 4 bases from V and 3 bases from J, with 6 bases between. This CDR3 region has 12 residues. The CDR3 bases are TGTGCCAGCAGTGGTTTAGAAGAGACCCAGTACTTC. It specifies CASSGLEETQYF.

This sequence joins TRBV19 and TRBJ1-2; weak D call: TRBD1 (6 bases). From germline, CDR1 is LNHDA and CDR2 SQIVND (reference sequence). The V gene lost 5 bases and the J gene lost 2 bases, with 9 bases spanning the gap. This CDR3 has 13 residues. Here the CDR3 reads CASSAGTNYGYTF. The CDR3 coding sequence is TGTGCCAGTAGTGCCGGGACAAACTATGGCTACACCTTC.

The sample holds a few counts of this clone. V usage is TRBV30 and J usage is TRBJ2-3; 11 positions match TRBD2. The junction had 8 bases not matched to a gene; V was cut back by 3 bases and J by 3 bases. From germline, CDR1 is GTSNPN and CDR2 SVGIG (reference sequence). This CDR3 has 16 amino acids. DNA for the CDR3: TGTGCCTGGAGCGCCGGGACTAGCGGAAAGACAGATACGCAGTATTTT. It codes for CAWSAGTSGKTDTQYF. Variable domain in full (rest from reference TRBV30 and TRBJ2-3): SQTIHQWPATLVQPVGSPLSLECTVEGTSNPNLYWYRQAAGRGLQLLFYSVGIGQISSEVPQNLSASRPQDRQFILSSKKLLLSDSGFYLCAWSAGTSGKTDTQYFGPGTRLTVL.

The rearrangement uses TRBV18 and TRBJ2-7, with 8 bases identical to TRBD1. The germline V gene encodes CDR1 KGHSH and CDR2 LQKENI. With V trimmed by 1 base and J by 0 bases, 8 bases remained unmatched. The CDR3 sequence is 17 residues long. Here the CDR3 reads CASSPQGTGPVSYEQYF. As DNA, the CDR3 is TGTGCCAGCTCACCACAGGGGACAGGTCCCGTCTCCTACGAGCAGTACTTC.

This sequence joins TRBV4-2 and TRBJ2-1; 9 nucleotides line up with TRBD2. CDR1 LGHNA and CDR2 YNFKEQ come from the germline V gene. The junction had 4 bases not matched to a gene; V was cut back by 0 bases and J by 4 bases. CDR3 length equals 16 residues. The DNA for the CDR3 is TGTGCCAGCAGCCAAGATCTTAGCGGGAGTTACAATGAGCAGTTCTTC. Translation: CASSQDLSGSYNEQFF.

This clone appeared a few times. For the CDR3, the DNA is TGTGCCAGCAGCTTAGATGGTTCGGGGGGGACCAAAAACATTCAGTACTTC. It codes for CASSLDGSGGTKNIQYF. J is TRBJ2-4 and V is TRBV7-2, with 8 bases aligning to TRBD2. CDR3 length equals 17 residues. J was trimmed by 2 bases and V by 1 base; bases with no gene match: 7. Germline values: CDR1 SGHTA, CDR2 FQGNSA. Combining the CDR3 with reference TRBV7-2 and TRBJ2-4 gives the whole variable domain GAGVSQSPSNKVTEKGKDVELRCDPISGHTALYWYRQSLGQGLEFLIYFQGNSAPDKSGLPSDRFSAERTGGSVSTLTIQRTQQEDSAVYLCASSLDGSGGTKNIQYFGAGTRLSVL.

V and J are TRBV27 and TRBJ2-7; 7 bases map to TRBD1. The CDR3 is 17 amino acids. The J segment lost 2 bases and the V segment lost 6 bases, leaving 16 bases of the junction unmatched. CDR1 is MNHEY, CDR2 SMNVEV, per germline (reference sequence). The CDR3 here is CASSATLNRGQAYEQYF. The CDR3, as DNA: TGTGCCAGCAGCGCGACCTTAAACCGAGGACAGGCCTACGAGCAGTACTTC.

The V gene is TRBV9, the J gene TRBJ1-3; tentatively, D is TRBD1 (5 bases). The CDR3 is 14 amino acids. Germline V gene data show CDR1 as SGDLS and CDR2 as YYNGEE. V gave up 4 bases and J gave up 1 base, with 9 bases separating them. The CDR3 loop is CASSTGSSGNTIYF. CDR3 DNA: TGTGCCAGCAGCACAGGTTCTTCTGGAAACACCATATATTTT.

This clone was seen more than once but under ten times. CDR3 nucleotide sequence: TGTGCCAGTAGTATGGGGACAGGGGCCACTAACTATGGCTACACCTTC. As protein: CASSMGTGATNYGYTF. The chain uses TRBV19 and TRBJ1-2; 10 bases fit TRBD1. The CDR3 contains 16 residues. In germline, CDR1 is LNHDA, CDR2 SQIVND (reference sequence). The ends lost 3 bases at V and 0 bases at J; junction bases unmatched: 4.

The V gene is TRBV29-1, the J gene TRBJ1-5; D may be TRBD1 (5 bases). This CDR3 has 13 residues. V was cut by 3 bases and J by 6 bases, with 12 bases left in between. Germline lookup yields CDR1 SQVTM and CDR2 ANQGSEA. The CDR3, as DNA: TGCAGCGTTGATTTAGGGGTGGGTCAGCCCCAGCATTTT. As protein: CSVDLGVGQPQHF.

The CDR3 reads CASSIFGSDTGELFF. DNA of the CDR3: TGTGCCAGTAGTATATTCGGGAGCGACACCGGGGAGCTGTTTTTT. The chain couples TRBV19 to TRBJ2-2; a possible D gene is TRBD2 (6 bases). The V gene lost 2 bases and the J gene lost 3 bases, with 10 bases spanning the gap. Germline CDR1 is LNHDA and CDR2 is SQIVND (reference sequence). CDR3 size: 15 residues.

In this sample, this clone turned up once. The rearrangement uses TRBV6-1 and TRBJ2-4; 7 bases are a match to TRBD2. The V segment lost 6 bases and the J segment 3 bases; nucleotides outside the gene matches: 2. The CDR3 has 13 residues. Germline lookup yields CDR1 MNHNS and CDR2 SASEGT. CDR3 residues: CASRPGGKNIQYF. Written as DNA, the CDR3 is TGTGCCAGCAGGCCGGGGGGCAAAAACATTCAGTACTTC.

V and J are TRBV19 and TRBJ1-5; a possible D gene is TRBD1 (5 bases). This CDR3 is built from 15 residues. With 6 bases removed from V and 3 bases from J, the gap between germline ends came to 15 bases. Looked up from germline, CDR1 is LNHDA and CDR2 is SQIVND (reference sequence). This CDR3 reads CASSPSGQVNQPQHF. The DNA of the CDR3 is TGTGCCAGTAGCCCCTCAGGGCAGGTCAATCAGCCCCAGCATTTT. The entire variable domain, with the rest obtained from reference TRBV19 and TRBJ1-5, is as follows: DGGITQSPKYLFRKEGQNVTLSCEQNLNHDAMYWYRQDPGQGLRLIYYSQIVNDFQKGDIAEGYSVSREKKESFPLTVTSAQKNPTAFYLCASSPSGQVNQPQHFGDGTRLSIL.

The V and J genes are TRBV2 and TRBJ1-2; possibly TRBD1 for D (5 bases). Germline V CDR1 and CDR2: SNHLY, FYNNEI. This CDR3 is built from 15 residues. The V end lost 6 bases, the J end lost 3 bases, and 17 bases lay between the germline ends. Written as DNA, the CDR3 is TGTGCCAGCAGGGCACAGGCCGCCTTTGACTATGGCTACACCTTC. Its translation is CASRAQAAFDYGYTF.

The chain joins TRBV7-2 to TRBJ1-4; D is unresolved. CDR1 and CDR2 (germline): SGHTA, FQGNSA. The CDR3 sequence is 14 residues long. Trimming took off 1 base at V and 6 bases at J, with 9 bases between the two ends. Here the CDR3 reads CASSLGFTYEKLFF. As DNA, the CDR3 is TGTGCCAGCAGCTTAGGCTTTACTTATGAAAAACTGTTTTTT.

The chain combines TRBV6-5 with TRBJ1-1; 7 bases map to TRBD1. CDR1 is MNHEY and CDR2 is SVGAGI in the germline V gene. Trimming removed 6 bases from V and 1 base from J; junction bases left unmatched: 8. This CDR3 has 15 residues. The DNA of the CDR3 is TGTGCCAGCAGAGGCCTCCACAGGGGGAACACTGAAGCTTTCTTT. Translating it yields CASRGLHRGNTEAFF.

The chain has TRBV10-2 and TRBJ1-2; a possible D gene is TRBD1 (5 bases). CDR1 and CDR2 from the germline V gene are WSHSY and SAAADI. This CDR3 has 16 residues. Trimming shortened V by 3 bases and J by 5 bases, and 19 bases separated the two germline ends. CDR3 nucleotide sequence: TGCGCCAGCAGTGATGGGTTCGGCAGGGCGGGGTATGGCTACACCTTC. Protein sequence: CASSDGFGRAGYGYTF.

The V call is TRBV10-3, the J call TRBJ2-1; 9 bases agree with TRBD2. Germline values: CDR1 ENHRY, CDR2 SYGVKD. This CDR3 is built from 12 residues. V trimming: 10 bases; J trimming: 5 bases; junction bases outside the gene matches: 3. The CDR3 bases are TGTGCCAGCGGGAGGGCCGACAATGAGCAGTTCTTC. This translates into CASGRADNEQFF.

Note on this clone: An end of the junction differs from the germline gene, which may be a read error. Additional DNA sequences in this sample encode the identical CDR3. This chain uses TRBV7-6 with TRBJ2-3; 9 positions match TRBD1. This CDR3 has 15 residues. The germline V gene has CDR1 SGHVS and CDR2 FNYEAQ. CDR3 in amino acids: CASSSPGQGSDTQYF. In DNA, the CDR3 is TGTGCCAGCAGCTCCCCGGGACAGGGCTCAGATACGCAATATTTT.

The chain is built from TRBV30 and TRBJ2-3; TRBD2 agrees at 8 bases. The V gene end was trimmed by 2 bases and the J gene end by 1 base; junction bases not matched to a gene: 5. Germline V gene data show CDR1 as GTSNPN and CDR2 as SVGIG (reference sequence). This CDR3 is built from 15 residues. CDR3 region: CAWSMGSGGTDTQYF. DNA for the CDR3: TGTGCCTGGAGTATGGGTAGCGGGGGCACAGATACGCAGTATTTT.

The rearrangement links TRBV7-2 to TRBJ1-2; 10 bases line up with TRBD1. V lost 5 bases, J lost 5 bases, and 8 bases stayed unmatched. Germline V gene data show CDR1 as SGHTA and CDR2 as FQGNSA. This CDR3 comprises 15 residues. CDR3 nucleotides: TGTGCCAGCAGCCGCCCCGGGACAGGGGAGTATGGCTACACCTTC. Translated, it gives CASSRPGTGEYGYTF.

This chain connects TRBV5-5 to TRBJ1-2; D is possibly TRBD1 (5 bases). This CDR3 comprises 14 residues. CDR1 is SGHKS and CDR2 is YYEKEE in the germline V gene (reference sequence). With 0 bases removed from V and 4 bases from J, the gap between germline ends came to 10 bases. This CDR3 reads CASSLGGEGYGYTF. The CDR3 DNA reads as TGTGCCAGCAGCTTGGGGGGGGAAGGCTATGGCTACACCTTC.

The chain uses TRBV5-1 and TRBJ2-3; 8 positions agree with TRBD2. This CDR3 has 16 amino acids. Germline CDR1 and CDR2: SGHRS and YFSETQ. V trimming: 0 bases; J trimming: 1 base; junction bases outside the gene matches: 4. Here the CDR3 DNA reads TGCGCCAGCAGCTTGGCGGGGGGGCTGGGCACAGATACGCAGTATTTT. This encodes CASSLAGGLGTDTQYF.

Here the CDR3 reads CASSVASGQGTGELFF. Written as DNA, the CDR3 is TGTGCCAGCAGCGTAGCCTCGGGACAGGGAACCGGGGAGCTGTTTTTT. The V call is TRBV9, the J call TRBJ2-2; 9 nucleotides line up with TRBD1. Looked up from germline, CDR1 is SGDLS and CDR2 is YYNGEE. This CDR3 is built from 16 residues. V gave up 0 bases and J gave up 5 bases; unmatched junction bases: 5. Full variable domain (rest looked up from reference TRBV9 and TRBJ2-2): DSGVTQTPKHLITATGQRVTLRCSPRSGDLSVYWYQQSLDQGLQFLIQYYNGEERAKGNILERFSAQQFPDLHSELNLSSLELGDSALYFCASSVASGQGTGELFFGEGSRLTVL.

The V gene is TRBV18, the J gene TRBJ1-5; D is possibly TRBD1 (5 bases). This CDR3 comprises 15 residues. Germline V gene sequence: CDR1 KGHSH, CDR2 LQKENI. Trimming left V 3 bases short and J 2 bases short, with 11 bases between. This chain's CDR3 is CASSPRRGRNQPQHF. CDR3 coding DNA: TGTGCCAGCTCACCCAGAAGGGGTCGCAATCAGCCCCAGCATTTT. Supplemented by reference TRBV18 and TRBJ1-5, the full variable domain reads NAGVMQNPRHLVRRRGQEARLRCSPMKGHSHVYWYRQLPEEGLKFMVYLQKENIIDESGMPKERFSAEFPKEGPSILRIQQVVRGDSAAYFCASSPRRGRNQPQHFGDGTRLSIL.